These 27 T cell receptor beta chains originate from one sample sequenced in a study of blood T cell repertoires in COVID-19. Some clones are missing from TCRdb's copy, which holds only in-frame ones; the method was immunoSEQ multiplex PCR. The sample lists about 180,000 clones; 75% to 85% were seen once. The sequencing input was peripheral blood. These receptors came from a human donor in a cohort sampled during active COVID-19.

This clone appeared a single time. The chain joins TRBV11-2 to TRBJ2-5, with TRBD2 matching 7 bases. V shed 0 bases and J 4 bases; nucleotides not matched to a gene: 8. Germline values: CDR1 SGHAT, CDR2 FQNNGV. This CDR3 has 16 residues. This CDR3 reads CASSLDWEGRRETQYF. CDR3 DNA: TGTGCCAGCAGCTTAGATTGGGAGGGCCGGCGAGAGACCCAGTACTTC.

The chain recombines TRBV15 with TRBJ1-4; the match to TRBD1 covers 8 bases. Germline CDR1 and CDR2: LNHNV and YYDKDF (reference sequence). V lost 3 bases and J lost 8; bases outside the gene matches: 5. This CDR3 has 14 amino acids. This CDR3 reads CATSRRTGQEKLFF. The CDR3 DNA is TGTGCCACCAGCAGGAGGACAGGGCAAGAAAAACTGTTTTTT.

The chain couples TRBV28 to TRBJ1-2; 9 bases align to TRBD1. Trimming removed 4 bases from V and 8 bases from J; junction bases left unmatched: 2. The germline V gene has CDR1 MDHEN and CDR2 SYDVKM. The CDR3 consists of 12 residues. CDR3 in DNA: TGTGCCAGCAGTTCGGACAGGGGCGGCTACACCTTC. Its protein is CASSSDRGGYTF.

The rearrangement links TRBV5-1 to TRBJ2-1; 7 nucleotides align to TRBD2. The CDR3 sequence is 13 residues long. J gave up 9 bases and V 4 bases, and 7 bases lay outside the gene matches. Germline assignment: CDR1 SGHRS and CDR2 YFSETQ. CDR3 coding DNA: TGCGCCAGCAGCCCGGGGAGGGCTCGTGAGCAGTTCTTC. Protein sequence: CASSPGRAREQFF.

The chain has TRBV9 and TRBJ1-2; maybe TRBD1 (6 bases). Germline V gene lookup returns CDR1 SGDLS and CDR2 YYNGEE. The CDR3 spans 16 residues. V dropped 0 bases and J dropped 6 bases, with 18 bases sitting between them. CDR3 loop: CASSVAPLQGLDGYTF. The CDR3 nucleotides are TGTGCCAGCAGCGTAGCCCCCCTACAGGGTCTTGATGGCTACACCTTC.

V is TRBV20-1 and J is TRBJ1-2; 9 bases agree with TRBD1. With V trimmed by 6 bases and J by 8 bases, 4 bases remained unmatched. The germline gives CDR1 DFQATT, CDR2 SNEGSKA (reference sequence). This CDR3 spans 11 amino acids. CDR3 in DNA: TGCAGTGCCTCGACAGGGGGAGGCTACACCTTC. Translation gives CSASTGGGYTF.

V gene TRBV7-2 combines with J gene TRBJ1-3; D possibly corresponds to TRBD1 (5 bases). The CDR3 has 15 residues. Per germline, CDR1 SGHTA and CDR2 FQGNSA. The V and J ends lost 3 bases and 1 base respectively, with 10 bases between them. CDR3 sequence reads: CASSFVGVSGNTIYF. CDR3 nucleotides: TGTGCCAGCAGCTTCGTAGGGGTATCTGGAAACACCATATATTTT.

The chain is built from TRBV24-1 and TRBJ1-5, with D possibly TRBD1 on 5 matching bases. The CDR3 has 15 residues. V shed 3 bases and J shed 2 bases, with 10 bases lying between them. The germline CDR1 and CDR2 sequences are KGHDR and SFDVKD. CDR3 nucleotides: TGTGCCACCAGTGATCAGGGAGGTGGCAATCAGCCCCAGCATTTT. Translation gives CATSDQGGGNQPQHF.

The chain carries TRBV11-1 and TRBJ2-7; the D is unclear. The V gene lost 1 base and the J gene lost 4 bases, with 5 bases spanning the gap. Per the germline V gene, CDR1 is SGHAT and CDR2 is FQDESV (reference sequence). CDR3 length: 12 residues. In DNA form, the CDR3 reads TGTGCCAGCAGCTTAGACCTATACGAGCAGTACTTC. This encodes CASSLDLYEQYF. The entire variable domain, with the rest obtained from reference TRBV11-1 and TRBJ2-7, is as follows: EAEVAQSPRYKITEKSQAVAFWCDPISGHATLYWYRQILGQGPELLVQFQDESVVDDSQLPKDRFSAERLKGVDSTLKIQPAELGDSAMYLCASSLDLYEQYFGPGTRLTVT.

The chain joins TRBV7-6 to TRBJ2-3, with TRBD2 matching over 12 bases. The J segment lost 1 base and the V segment lost 0 bases, leaving 8 bases of the junction unmatched. CDR3 length equals 19 residues. CDR1 is SGHVS, CDR2 FNYEAQ, per germline. The CDR3 coding sequence is TGTGCCAGCAGCTTAGCACTGGCTAGCGGGAGGGGAGGCACAGATACGCAGTATTTT. Protein sequence: CASSLALASGRGGTDTQYF.

The gene calls are TRBV28 and TRBJ1-6; D unclear. V was trimmed by 5 bases and J by 10 bases, leaving 15 bases between them. There are 14 residues in the CDR3. Germline V CDR1 and CDR2: MDHEN, SYDVKM. The CDR3, as DNA: TGTGCCAGCAGTCCCCCCGGGAAGGGATCACCCCTCCACTTT. Its translation is CASSPPGKGSPLHF.

The chain couples TRBV7-9 to TRBJ1-5; 9 bases fit TRBD1. The V gene's germline CDR1 is SEHNR and CDR2 FQNEAQ (reference sequence). CDR3 size: 20 residues. V was clipped by 5 bases and J by 1 base; unmatched bases: 18. CDR3 bases: TGTGCCAGCAGCACCGGGACAGGGAAGAGGCCCATATGGAGCAATCAGCCCCAGCATTTT. This encodes CASSTGTGKRPIWSNQPQHF.

This clone was seen just once. This chain connects TRBV3-1 (or the pseudogene TRBV3-2) to TRBJ2-7; 12 positions agree with TRBD2. The germline CDR1 and CDR2 sequences are LGHDT and YNNKEL (reference sequence). This CDR3 has 13 amino acids. V was clipped by 4 bases and J by 7 bases; unmatched bases: 2. The DNA for the CDR3 is TGTGCCAGCAGCCCCGGACTAGCGGGGGAGCAGTACTTC. Its translation is CASSPGLAGEQYF.

The chain uses TRBV10-1 and TRBJ2-7, with 9 bases identical to TRBD1. Germline V gene lookup returns CDR1 WNHNN and CDR2 SYGVQD (reference sequence). The junction had 6 bases not matched to a gene; V was cut back by 3 bases and J by 6 bases. The CDR3 runs 14 residues. The CDR3 loop is CASSDRDREGEQYF. The DNA for the CDR3 is TGCGCCAGCAGTGACCGGGACAGGGAGGGCGAGCAGTACTTC.

In its sample, this clone was seen a few times. The chain joins TRBV5-4 to TRBJ1-5, with 7 bases fitting TRBD1. The CDR3 contains 13 residues. From germline, CDR1 is SGHNT and CDR2 YYREEE (reference sequence). The ends lost 4 bases at V and 5 bases at J; junction bases unmatched: 3. CDR3 residues: CASSPDRDQPQHF. CDR3 nucleotide sequence: TGTGCCAGCAGCCCTGACAGGGATCAGCCCCAGCATTTT.

This clone appeared once. V and J are TRBV28 and TRBJ2-7; maybe TRBD2 (5 bases). Germline CDR1 and CDR2: MDHEN and SYDVKM. The CDR3 length is 14 residues. Trimming took 2 bases from V and 2 from J, leaving 10 bases between them. CDR3 region: CASSLRGFTYEQYF. The CDR3 coding sequence is TGTGCCAGCAGTTTACGGGGATTCACCTACGAGCAGTACTTC.

V is TRBV7-6 and J is TRBJ1-4; 7 bases are a match to TRBD1. The V and J ends lost 5 bases and 1 base, in that order; junction bases with no gene match: 7. Germline CDR1 SGHVS, CDR2 FNYEAQ. CDR3 length: 16 residues. CDR3 loop: CASSPGRGQTNEKLFF. CDR3 coding DNA: TGTGCCAGCAGCCCCGGGAGGGGGCAAACTAATGAAAAACTGTTTTTT.

This chain uses TRBV3-1 (or the pseudogene TRBV3-2) with TRBJ1-3; 8 nucleotides agree with TRBD1. This CDR3 is 16 amino acids long. Per the germline V gene, CDR1 is LGHDT and CDR2 is YNNKEL (reference sequence). Germline trimming cut 3 bases from V and 2 bases from J; bases unmatched to any gene: 6. CDR3 in amino acids: CASSQIGQGPGNTIYF. CDR3 sequence (DNA): TGTGCCAGCAGCCAGATTGGACAGGGACCTGGAAACACCATATATTTT.

The rearrangement joins TRBV7-9 to TRBJ2-7, with no clear D. The CDR3 spans 14 residues. The germline V and J ends were trimmed by 1 base and 3 bases, with 10 bases remaining between them. Germline V gene lookup returns CDR1 SEHNR and CDR2 FQNEAQ (reference sequence). The CDR3 here is CASSLVLSHYEQYF. The CDR3 coding sequence is TGTGCCAGCAGCTTAGTACTTTCCCACTACGAGCAGTACTTC.

This sequence joins TRBV6-5 and TRBJ1-2, with TRBD1 matching over 7 bases. V trimming: 5 bases; J trimming: 8 bases; junction bases outside the gene matches: 5. Germline CDR1 reads MNHEY; CDR2 reads SVGAGI. The CDR3 spans 12 residues. The CDR3, as DNA: TGTGCCAGCAGTCCCAGGGGGGACGGCTACACCTTC. Its protein product is CASSPRGDGYTF.

This chain links TRBV18 with TRBJ1-1, with TRBD1 matching over 7 bases. Germline trimming cut 6 bases from V and 1 base from J; bases unmatched to any gene: 8. The CDR3 length is 15 residues. From germline, CDR1 is KGHSH and CDR2 LQKENI. The CDR3 protein is CASSTEQGRNTEAFF. CDR3 DNA sequence: TGTGCCAGCTCCACGGAACAGGGGAGGAACACTGAAGCTTTCTTT.

The chain joins TRBV3-1 (or the pseudogene TRBV3-2) to TRBJ2-6; D unresolved. Trimming took off 0 bases at V and 5 bases at J, with 8 bases between the two ends. Germline-derived CDR1 and CDR2 are LGHDT and YNNKEL (reference sequence). The CDR3 is made up of 15 amino acids. The CDR3 sequence is CASSQEGPRANVLTF. The CDR3 bases are TGTGCCAGCAGCCAAGAGGGCCCAAGGGCCAACGTCCTGACTTTC.

The V and J genes are TRBV19 and TRBJ1-5; 7 bases line up with TRBD1. The CDR3 covers 17 residues. V was pared by 4 bases and J by 3 bases, with 12 bases of the junction left unmatched. Germline V CDR1 and CDR2: LNHDA, SQIVND (reference sequence). The CDR3 spells CASSTRPGTAFNQPQHF. CDR3 DNA sequence: TGTGCCAGTAGTACTCGCCCAGGGACAGCTTTCAATCAGCCCCAGCATTTT.

V gene TRBV5-1 combines with J gene TRBJ2-1, with TRBD1 matching over 10 bases. CDR1 is SGHRS, CDR2 YFSETQ, per germline. The J segment lost 7 bases and the V segment lost 3 bases, leaving 4 bases of the junction unmatched. This CDR3 has 14 residues. CDR3 sequence (DNA): TGCGCCAGCAGCTCGCGGACAGGGGGGAATGAGCAGTTCTTC. It yields the protein CASSSRTGGNEQFF.

The chain has TRBV10-3 and TRBJ2-7; 9 positions match TRBD2. Germline V gene data show CDR1 as ENHRY and CDR2 as SYGVKD. Trimming took 8 bases from V and 4 from J; bases not matched to a gene: 9. The CDR3 totals 14 residues. CDR3 bases: TGTGCCATCCGCGAGGCTAGCGGGACATACGAGCAGTACTTC. Translated, it gives CAIREASGTYEQYF.

The rearrangement joins TRBV6-6 to TRBJ2-7; D gene ambiguous. V was pared by 5 bases and J by 7 bases, with 12 bases between. CDR3 length: 12 residues. Germline CDR1 and CDR2: MNHNY and SVGAGI (reference sequence). Here the CDR3 reads CASSRVRSEQYF. The DNA for the CDR3 is TGTGCCAGCAGTCGGGTACGTAGTGAGCAGTACTTC.

V is TRBV24-1 and J is TRBJ2-1; 10 nucleotides match TRBD2. CDR3 length: 15 amino acids. Germline values: CDR1 KGHDR, CDR2 SFDVKD. V was pared by 6 bases and J by 2 bases, with 3 bases of the junction left unmatched. The CDR3 bases are TGTGCCACCAGTTCGCTAGCGGGAGCCTACAATGAGCAGTTCTTC. Encoded protein: CATSSLAGAYNEQFF.